This TCR beta chain was captured in a study of control samples from healthy donors and cancer patients (dated by TCRdb to 2020 to 2021). With respect to this clone: Its specific antigen is unknown. The input lacks base qualities; no much larger clone sits a single base away.

The germline V gene (reference sequence) sets CDR1 to SGHNT and CDR2 to YYREEE. The trim is 3 bases for V and 4 bases for J, with a gap of 13 bases between the germline ends. From the cysteine through the phenylalanine, the CDR3 covers 14 amino acids. The entry retains the CDR3 DNA only, 42 bases that are in frame from base 1. The library was prepared using the immunoSEQ multiplex PCR assay. As stored in TCRdb, this immuneACCESS dataset retains in-frame rearrangements with V and J assigned. A fraction of the clones does not appear; measured against another copy, unresolved V genes explain less than half of the discrepancy, and the remainder lacks a known reason. A total of about 160,000 clones appear in this sample, 80% to 95% of them only once. 4.1% of the sample rests with the top ten.

Sequencing was done on a sample of blood. Rearrangement joined TRBV5-4 to TRBJ1-2; a weak D assignment points to TRBD1 (6 bases agree). This receptor was obtained from a woman aged 55 to 70 in good health. The DNA reads as follows: TGTGCCAGCAGCTGGACAGAGGGCGGCTATGGCTACACCTTC. This encodes CASSWTEGGYGYTF.